This T cell receptor (beta chain) comes out of a study of T-cell memory formation after mild COVID-19. The study, taken as a whole, reports: Some clones that responded turned up in pre-infection memory, which suggests that cross-reactive memory joined in. Second-wave clones that peaked on day 37 lacked confirmed SARS-CoV-2 specificity.

Comments on this clonotype: As yet, its antigen is unknown.

TCRdb reanalysed the 5' RACE reads using MiXCR and keeps one entry per CDR3 protein. Among almost 550,000 distinct CDR3 sequences listed, roughly 22% were seen once. V was cut by 6 bases and J by 0 bases, with 12 bases left in between. From germline, CDR1 is MNHNS and CDR2 SASEGT. CDR3 length: 15 amino acids. V and J are TRBV6-1 and TRBJ1-5, with D possibly TRBD1 on 5 matching bases. The TCR originated in an adult woman who had mild COVID-19 (a few samples of this study predate the infection). Cell type and time point are not known. Sequences were obtained from PBMCs or a T cell subset sorted from them (not recorded which). The DNA of the CDR3 is TGTGCCAGCAGCGTGACAGAAAATAGCAATCAGCCCCAGCATTTT. Translation: CASSVTENSNQPQHF.